The 5 T cell receptor beta chains below all came from one sample that was sequenced in a study of early T cells in non-severe SARS-CoV-2 infection. MiXCR, applied by TCRdb to the 5' RACE reads, yields one record per CDR3 protein. The sample contains under 85,000 distinct CDR3 sequences, 12% of which appear only once. Sequenced input: whole blood. The receptor set was obtained from an adult who was a healthcare worker with PCR-confirmed SARS-CoV-2 infection or an uninfected control (not recorded which).

CDR3 DNA sequence: TGTGCCAGCCTGGGACAGAGGCATGAGCAGTTCTTC. This translates into CASLGQRHEQFF. The J gene is TRBJ2-1, the V gene TRBV19, with TRBD1 identical over 7 bases. The CDR3 spans 12 residues. J gave up 8 bases and V 9 bases, and 7 bases lay outside the gene matches. Germline assignment: CDR1 LNHDA and CDR2 SQIVND (reference sequence).

In its sample, this clonotype was seen once. V usage is TRBV5-1 and J usage is TRBJ2-7; D might be TRBD2 (6 bases). This CDR3 has 18 residues. The V and J ends lost 3 bases and 9 bases respectively, with 31 bases between them. The V gene's germline CDR1 is SGHRS and CDR2 YFSETQ. CDR3 loop: CASSSQPLASSPLRGQYF. Written as DNA, the CDR3 is TGCGCCAGCAGCTCCCAGCCTCTAGCGAGCTCCCCCTTAAGAGGGCAGTACTTC.

This clonotype occurred once. The junction does not match germline at one end; this may be a read error. This chain uses TRBV28 with TRBJ2-3, with D tentatively TRBD1 (5 bases). The V gene's germline CDR1 is MDHEN and CDR2 SYDVKM. The CDR3 totals 15 residues. In nucleotides, the CDR3 is TGTGTCAGCACCCAATGGGGCAGAAGCACAGATACGCAGTATTTT. Amino acids: CVSTQWGRSTDTQYF.

This clonotype has a handful of counts. The J gene is TRBJ1-1, the V gene TRBV29-1; D may be TRBD1 (6 bases). Trimming removed 2 bases from V and 8 bases from J, with 15 bases in between. The CDR3 length is 13 residues. Germline values: CDR1 SQVTM, CDR2 ANQGSEA. CDR3 residues: CSVERRDKGEAFF. CDR3 nucleotide sequence: TGCAGCGTTGAAAGGCGGGACAAGGGAGAAGCTTTCTTT. Filled out from reference TRBV29-1 and TRBJ1-1, the complete variable domain reads SAVISQKPSRDICQRGTSLTIQCQVDSQVTMMFWYRQQPGQSLTLIATANQGSEATYESGFVIDKFPISRPNLTFSTLTVSNMSPEDSSIYLCSVERRDKGEAFFGQGTRLTVV.

This clonotype was seen ten or more times. V usage is TRBV5-1 and J usage is TRBJ1-1, with a possible D match to TRBD1 (6 bases). Trimming shortened V by 3 bases and J by 0 bases, and 15 bases separated the two germline ends. This CDR3 contains 16 residues. CDR1 is SGHRS, CDR2 YFSETQ, per germline. CDR3 DNA sequence: TGCGCCAGCAGCTGGGACCGGACAGAATTGAACACTGAAGCTTTCTTT. As protein: CASSWDRTELNTEAFF.